This TCR beta chain was captured in a study of CD8 T cells in ankylosing spondylitis. Study-wide results and limits: A TCR beta motif of roughly eight highly homologous variants appeared characteristic of ankylosing spondylitis blood.

CDR3 length: 14 amino acids. V dropped 0 bases and J dropped 8 bases, with 11 bases sitting between them. Per germline, CDR1 SGHRS and CDR2 YFSETQ. In its sample, this clonotype was seen many times. The antigen is undetermined. MiXCR was run by TCRdb on the 5' RACE reads, yielding one entry per CDR3 protein. The sample records 150,000 to 200,000 distinct CDR3 sequences, approximately 10% being singletons. The gene calls are TRBV5-1 and TRBJ1-4; D gene uncertain. Material: blood, either unsorted or a sorted T cell fraction (not recorded which). The origin of this receptor is a male donor with ankylosing spondylitis or in good health (not recorded which). The DNA for the CDR3 is TGCGCCAGCAGCTTGGAGGGTATTCAGGAAAAACTGTTTTTT. Translation gives CASSLEGIQEKLFF. The whole variable domain, remainder taken from reference TRBV5-1 and TRBJ1-4, is KAGVTQTPRYLIKTRGQQVTLSCSPISGHRSVSWYQQTPGQGLQFLFEYFSETQRNKGNFPGRFSGRQFSNSRSEMNVSTLELGDSALYLCASSLEGIQEKLFFGSGTQLSVL.